This is a list of T cell receptor beta chains from one sample in a study of T-cell memory formation after mild COVID-19. TCRdb reprocessed the 5' RACE reads with MiXCR, giving one entry per CDR3 protein. The repertoire has roughly 120,000 distinct CDR3 sequences, roughly 15% of them found once; the top ten carry approximately 13%. Material for sequencing was PBMCs or a T cell subset sorted from them (not recorded which). The receptors shown here come from an adult woman who had mild COVID-19 (a few samples of this study predate the infection). Cell type and time point are not known. Both conserved end residues are part of each CDR3. The order of the fields is V gene, clone size, D gene, J gene, CDR3 DNA, CDR3 protein. D genes are given only for firm matches. Clone size is shown for a subset of rows, as once, few, many or a class of expanded clone.

>TRBV7-9|NA|TRBD2|TRBJ2-2
TGTGCCAGCAGCTTAGACGGGGGGGCCCGGGAGCTGTTTTTT
CASSLDGGARELFF
>TRBV12-3/TRBV12-4|few|NA|TRBJ2-7
TGTGCCAGCAGTCCCCTGAGGTCGGGGGTTGGGAACTCCTACGAGCAGTACTTC
CASSPLRSGVGNSYEQYF
>TRBV7-9|few|NA|TRBJ2-7
TGTGCCAGCAGCACCGGACAGAGGGGAATAAACTACGAGCAGTACTTC
CASSTGQRGINYEQYF
>TRBV4-1|few|NA|TRBJ2-5
TGCGCCAGCAGCCTGGGTGTGGGTAGGTGGCAAGAGACCCAGTACTTC
CASSLGVGRWQETQYF
>TRBV20-1|NA|TRBD2|TRBJ2-7
TGCAGTGCTAGAGATCTGGGACTAGCGGGAGCCGAGCAGTACTTC
CSARDLGLAGAEQYF
>TRBV9|NA|TRBD2|TRBJ2-1
TGTGCCAGCAGCGCTCATAGGACTAGCGGGGCCAATGAGCAGTTCTTC
CASSAHRTSGANEQFF
>TRBV7-9|NA|NA|TRBJ1-2
TGTGCCAGCAGCCTGCGGGCGTCAGACTCCGGCTACACCTTC
CASSLRASDSGYTF
>TRBV12-3/TRBV12-4|once|NA|TRBJ2-3
TGTGCCAGCAGTTCCGGTTATGGACCAGATACGCAGTATTTT
CASSSGYGPDTQYF
>TRBV4-1|NA|TRBD2|TRBJ2-4
TGCGCCAGCAGCCTCCGACCGGGGGGGGATCGGCACATTCAGTACTTC
CASSLRPGGDRHIQYF
>TRBV27|NA|NA|TRBJ2-1
TGTGCCAGCAGTCTTTCGACCCACTCCTACAATGAGCAGTTCTTC
CASSLSTHSYNEQFF
>TRBV7-9|NA|NA|TRBJ1-5
TGTGCCAGCAGCTTAGTTTTGGGAGGGGACGGCCAGCCCCAGCATTTT
CASSLVLGGDGQPQHF
>TRBV6-1|NA|NA|TRBJ2-7
TGTGCCACCCGGCGAGGGGGGAGCTCCTACGAGCAGTACTTC
CATRRGGSSYEQYF
>TRBV7-3|few|NA|TRBJ1-2
TGTGCCAGCAGTCCGGGCGGCAGCCTCTATGGCTACACCTTC
CASSPGGSLYGYTF
>TRBV29-1|NA|TRBD2|TRBJ2-1
TGCAGCGTTGGGCCGACTAGCGGGGGAGTTGGGCAGTTCTTC
CSVGPTSGGVGQFF
>TRBV13|few|NA|TRBJ2-7
TGTGCCAGCAGCTTAGTAGCAGGATCTCGGGAGCAGTACTTC
CASSLVAGSREQYF
>TRBV7-2|few|TRBD2|TRBJ2-5
TGTGCCAGCAGCCGACTAGCGAACCAAGAGACCCAGTACTTC
CASSRLANQETQYF